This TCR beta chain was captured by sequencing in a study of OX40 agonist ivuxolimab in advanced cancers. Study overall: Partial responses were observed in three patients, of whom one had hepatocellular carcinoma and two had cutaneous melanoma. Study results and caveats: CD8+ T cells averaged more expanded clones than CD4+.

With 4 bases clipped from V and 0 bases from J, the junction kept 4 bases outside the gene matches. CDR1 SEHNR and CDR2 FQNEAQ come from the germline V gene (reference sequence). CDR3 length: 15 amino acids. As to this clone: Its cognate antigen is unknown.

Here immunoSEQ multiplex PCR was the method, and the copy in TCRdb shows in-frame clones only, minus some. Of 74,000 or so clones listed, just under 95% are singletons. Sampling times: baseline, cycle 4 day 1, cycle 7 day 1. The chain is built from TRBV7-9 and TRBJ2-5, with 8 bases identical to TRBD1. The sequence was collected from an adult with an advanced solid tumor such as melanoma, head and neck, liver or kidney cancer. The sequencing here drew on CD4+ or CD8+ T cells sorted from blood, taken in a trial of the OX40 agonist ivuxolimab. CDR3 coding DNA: TGTGCCAGCAGCTCCCGACAGGGGAACCAAGAGACCCAGTACTTC. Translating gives CASSSRQGNQETQYF.